This entry lists 21 T cell receptor beta chains sequenced from one sample in a study of cytomegalovirus exposure and HLA in healthy donors. It was with 60 Vbeta and 13 Jbeta primers that the PCR ran. Here immunoSEQ multiplex PCR was the method, and the copy in TCRdb shows in-frame clones only, minus some. In the table there are approximately 88,000 clones, 77% of which are singletons. The sequencing sample was made of PBMCs. The origin of the receptors is a man between 50 and 59 years old in good health and CMV-seropositive.

Remarks on this clone: The same CDR3 can be traced to other DNA sequences in this sample. For the CDR3, the DNA is TGTGCCAGCAGCCAAAATGGGGCTGATCAGCCCCAGCATTTT. As protein: CASSQNGADQPQHF. V and J are TRBV6-1 and TRBJ1-5; the D gene is possibly TRBD1 (5 bases). This CDR3 spans 14 amino acids. V dropped 6 bases and J dropped 5 bases, with 14 bases sitting between them. The V gene's germline CDR1 is MNHNS and CDR2 SASEGT.

This clone showed up just once. The chain couples TRBV30 to TRBJ1-1; 10 bases are a match to TRBD1. Germline CDR1 and CDR2: GTSNPN and SVGIG (reference sequence). There are 15 residues in the CDR3. With 5 bases clipped from V and 5 bases from J, the junction kept 11 bases outside the gene matches. Here the CDR3 reads CAWAGTGVLGTEAFF. In DNA form, the CDR3 reads TGTGCCTGGGCCGGGACAGGGGTTCTGGGAACTGAAGCTTTCTTT.

The chain couples TRBV6-5 to TRBJ2-7, with a tentative D call TRBD1 (5 bases). This CDR3 comprises 15 residues. Trimming shortened V by 0 bases and J by 0 bases, and 9 bases separated the two germline ends. The germline V gene has CDR1 MNHEY and CDR2 SVGAGI. The CDR3 spells CASSYSIGDSYEQYF. The CDR3 DNA follows: TGTGCCAGCAGTTACTCGATAGGGGACTCCTACGAGCAGTACTTC.

The rearrangement joins TRBV27 to TRBJ2-4; a possible D gene is TRBD1 (5 bases). This CDR3 comprises 12 residues. V was shortened by 7 bases and J by 8 bases, with 12 bases between the two germline ends. CDR1 and CDR2 from the germline V gene are MNHEY and SMNVEV (reference sequence). The CDR3 DNA is TGTGCCAGCAAATCAGGGTTGCACATTCAGTACTTC. Translated, it gives CASKSGLHIQYF.

The CDR3 is CASSLSEFTEAFF. Written as DNA, the CDR3 is TGCGCCAGCAGCTTGTCCGAGTTCACTGAAGCTTTCTTT. The chain is built from TRBV5-1 and TRBJ1-1; D not resolved. The germline CDR1 and CDR2 sequences are SGHRS and YFSETQ. The CDR3 has 13 residues. Trimming took 1 base from V and 4 from J, leaving 8 bases between them. The whole variable domain, remainder taken from reference TRBV5-1 and TRBJ1-1, is KAGVTQTPRYLIKTRGQQVTLSCSPISGHRSVSWYQQTPGQGLQFLFEYFSETQRNKGNFPGRFSGRQFSNSRSEMNVSTLELGDSALYLCASSLSEFTEAFFGQGTRLTVV.

The chain recombines TRBV10-3 with TRBJ1-1; TRBD1 is a possible D gene (5 bases). The germline V gene has CDR1 ENHRY and CDR2 SYGVKD. Trimming took off 0 bases at V and 4 bases at J, with 12 bases between the two ends. The CDR3 spans 15 residues. The CDR3 is CAISESWQGSTEAFF. Here the CDR3 DNA reads TGTGCCATCAGTGAGTCGTGGCAGGGAAGCACTGAAGCTTTCTTT.

The chain recombines TRBV30 with TRBJ1-6; maybe TRBD1 (5 bases). In germline, CDR1 is GTSNPN, CDR2 SVGIG (reference sequence). There are 17 residues in the CDR3. V lost 0 bases to trimming and J lost 0 bases, with 12 bases between them. In nucleotides, the CDR3 is TGTGCCTGGAGTGTAGGGGCTCCGAGCTCCTATAATTCACCCCTCCACTTT. Protein sequence: CAWSVGAPSSYNSPLHF.

This clone came up a few times. V gene TRBV6-6 combines with J gene TRBJ2-1; D is perhaps TRBD2 (5 bases). V lost 2 bases and J 3 bases, leaving 14 bases between the germline ends. The CDR3 covers 16 residues. Germline loops: CDR1 MNHNY, CDR2 SVGAGI (reference sequence). CDR3 in amino acids: CASSYRREANYNEQFF. The DNA of the CDR3 is TGTGCCAGCAGTTACCGTCGGGAAGCAAACTACAATGAGCAGTTCTTC.

The J gene is TRBJ2-2, the V gene TRBV7-8, with a weak D call TRBD1 (6 bases). Deletions cut 5 bases from V and 1 base from J, with 11 bases between. CDR3 length equals 15 residues. The germline V gene has CDR1 SGHVS and CDR2 FQNEAQ. CDR3 residues: CASSIRDKNTGELFF. CDR3 coding DNA: TGTGCCAGCAGCATACGGGACAAGAACACCGGGGAGCTGTTTTTT.

This clone has a single count. The J gene is TRBJ2-1, the V gene TRBV25-1; 15 bases map to TRBD2. The CDR3 has 18 residues. Trimming took 3 bases from V and 3 from J; bases not matched to a gene: 6. Per the germline V gene, CDR1 is MGHDK and CDR2 is SYGVNS. DNA for the CDR3: TGTGCCAGCAGTGACCGGGGACTAGCGGGGGGCCTCTACAATGAGCAGTTCTTC. Protein sequence: CASSDRGLAGGLYNEQFF.

The chain links TRBV7-2 to TRBJ1-1; tentative D call: TRBD1 (5 bases). The CDR3 contains 15 residues. Per germline, CDR1 SGHTA and CDR2 FQGNSA. Trimming took 1 base from V and 1 from J, leaving 10 bases between them. The CDR3 protein is CASSLGGGTNTEAFF. The DNA for the CDR3 is TGTGCCAGCAGCTTAGGTGGAGGGACGAACACTGAAGCTTTCTTT.

This clone was observed a handful of times. The rearrangement joins TRBV7-2 to TRBJ1-4; no definite D call. The V end lost 2 bases, the J end lost 0 bases, and 7 bases lay between the germline ends. Germline V CDR1 and CDR2: SGHTA, FQGNSA. The CDR3 totals 15 residues. The CDR3 here is CASSLLSATNEKLFF. In DNA, the CDR3 is TGTGCCAGCAGCTTACTCAGTGCAACTAATGAAAAACTGTTTTTT.

This chain links TRBV10-3 with TRBJ1-2; 8 bases match TRBD1. V shed 1 base and J 7 bases; nucleotides not matched to a gene: 8. Per the germline V gene, CDR1 is ENHRY and CDR2 is SYGVKD. The CDR3 is made up of 15 amino acids. The CDR3 is CAISELTGGDFGYTF. In DNA, the CDR3 is TGTGCCATCAGTGAGTTAACAGGGGGAGATTTTGGCTACACCTTC.

Comment on this clone: A read error may account for a junction end that differs from germline. This chain connects TRBV10-3 to TRBJ1-5; a possible D gene is TRBD1 (6 bases). CDR1 ENHRY and CDR2 SYGVKD come from the germline V gene. The CDR3 length is 14 residues. The CDR3 here is CATKQGGGDQPQNF. CDR3 nucleotide sequence: TGTGCCACCAAACAGGGTGGCGGCGATCAGCCCCAGAATTTT.

J is TRBJ1-2 and V is TRBV28; the match to TRBD1 covers 10 bases. V trimming: 8 bases; J trimming: 0 bases; junction bases outside the gene matches: 9. This CDR3 has 16 residues. Germline values: CDR1 MDHEN, CDR2 SYDVKM. CDR3 region: CASRDRGRSANYGYTF. CDR3 DNA sequence: TGTGCCAGCCGAGACAGGGGGCGATCTGCTAACTATGGCTACACCTTC.

This clone was recorded a few times. The junction departs from germline at one end; a sequencing error may be responsible. V and J are TRBV7-2 and TRBJ1-1; D not certain. Germline-derived CDR1 and CDR2 are SGHTA and FQGNSA. The CDR3 is 11 residues long. The CDR3 is CASSHDTEAFF. The DNA for the CDR3 is TGTGCCAGCAGCCATGACACAGAAGCTTTCTTT.

This sequence joins TRBV19 and TRBJ1-4; the match to TRBD1 covers 9 bases. Looked up from germline, CDR1 is LNHDA and CDR2 is SQIVND (reference sequence). CDR3 length: 14 residues. Unmatched junction bases numbered 5, after V lost 7 bases and J lost 5 bases. The CDR3 DNA is TGTGCCAGTACCAGGACAGGGGAGAATGAAAAACTGTTTTTT. It translates to CASTRTGENEKLFF. Filled out from reference TRBV19 and TRBJ1-4, the complete variable domain reads DGGITQSPKYLFRKEGQNVTLSCEQNLNHDAMYWYRQDPGQGLRLIYYSQIVNDFQKGDIAEGYSVSREKKESFPLTVTSAQKNPTAFYLCASTRTGENEKLFFGSGTQLSVL.

The V and J genes are TRBV29-1 and TRBJ1-3; 10 nucleotides match TRBD1. Germline assignment: CDR1 SQVTM and CDR2 ANQGSEA. This CDR3 has 16 amino acids. The junction had 13 bases not matched to a gene; V was cut back by 7 bases and J by 4 bases. CDR3 residues: CSALNETGGPGNTIYF. CDR3 in DNA: TGCAGCGCCCTGAATGAGACAGGGGGCCCCGGAAACACCATATATTTT.

The chain combines TRBV7-8 with TRBJ2-7, with TRBD2 matching 7 bases. V shed 1 base, J shed 3 bases, and the junction held 3 bases outside the gene matches. CDR3 length: 14 residues. CDR1 is SGHVS, CDR2 FQNEAQ, per germline. In DNA, the CDR3 is TGTGCCAGCAGCTTAGATCGGGGGGACTACGAGCAGTACTTC. Protein sequence: CASSLDRGDYEQYF.

The rearrangement links TRBV19 to TRBJ1-5, with a tentative D call TRBD1 (5 bases). The CDR3 is 20 residues long. Germline-derived CDR1 and CDR2 are LNHDA and SQIVND (reference sequence). With 4 bases removed from V and 0 bases from J, the gap between germline ends came to 25 bases. The CDR3 DNA is TGTGCCAGTAGTAACCCCCCTTGGGGAAGGGGAAGAGATAGCAATCAGCCCCAGCATTTT. Residues: CASSNPPWGRGRDSNQPQHF.

J is TRBJ1-1 and V is TRBV6-6; no reliable D call. There are 13 residues in the CDR3. Trimming took 3 bases from V and 3 from J, leaving 8 bases between them. Germline V gene sequence: CDR1 MNHNY, CDR2 SVGAGI (reference sequence). Here the CDR3 reads CASSYLSDTEAFF. CDR3 nucleotide sequence: TGTGCCAGCAGTTATCTCTCCGACACTGAAGCTTTCTTT.